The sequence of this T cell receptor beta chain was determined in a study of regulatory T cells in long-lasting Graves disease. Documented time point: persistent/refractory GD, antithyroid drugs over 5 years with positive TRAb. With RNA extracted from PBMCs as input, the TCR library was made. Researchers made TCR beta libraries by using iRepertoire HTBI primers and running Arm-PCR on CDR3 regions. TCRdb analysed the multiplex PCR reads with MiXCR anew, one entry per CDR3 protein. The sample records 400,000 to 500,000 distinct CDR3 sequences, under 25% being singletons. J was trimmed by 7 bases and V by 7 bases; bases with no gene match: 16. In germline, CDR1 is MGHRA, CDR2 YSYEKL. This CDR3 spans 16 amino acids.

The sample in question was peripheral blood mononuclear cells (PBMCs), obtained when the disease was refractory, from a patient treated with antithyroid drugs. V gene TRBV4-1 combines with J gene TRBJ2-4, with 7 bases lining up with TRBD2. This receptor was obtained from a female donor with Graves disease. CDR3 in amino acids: CASTSGGAGVGNIQYF. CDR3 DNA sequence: TGCGCCAGCACCAGCGGCGGGGCGGGAGTAGGCAACATTCAGTACTTC.